A selection of T cell receptor beta chains follows, all from one sample in a study of cytomegalovirus exposure and HLA in healthy donors. Produced via immunoSEQ multiplex PCR; TCRdb's table is partial and in-frame only. The sample consists of tens of thousands of clones, 94% of them appearing once. Material: PBMCs. The source of these receptors is a young man in good health and CMV-seropositive. CDR3s include the opening cysteine and the closing phenylalanine or tryptophan. A D gene is named only where the DNA matches it firmly.

d_call | v_call | cdr3_aa
TRBD1 | TRBV7-9 | CASSLGGLGQGNRGEQYF
NA | TRBV6-1 | CASRGRSNTEAFF
NA | TRBV9 | CASSPGGSGYEQYF
TRBD2 | TRBV28 | CASGGGFRSGANVLTF
TRBD1 | TRBV6-5 | CASSSSTGARNQPQHF
NA | TRBV28 | CASSADSRIYGYTF
NA | TRBV21-1 | CASSTWTSPKTQYF
NA | TRBV30 | CAWLREAAEAFF
NA | TRBV10-2 | CASSSVETQYF
TRBD2 | TRBV4-1 | CASSPSGRSSYEQYF
TRBD2 | TRBV7-8 | CASSSPGTSGNSYEQYF
TRBD2 | TRBV11-2 | CASSHTSGRAIGEQYF
TRBD2 | TRBV5-4 | CASSLGGALAGGSTDTQYF
NA | TRBV28 | CASSSDLQETQYF